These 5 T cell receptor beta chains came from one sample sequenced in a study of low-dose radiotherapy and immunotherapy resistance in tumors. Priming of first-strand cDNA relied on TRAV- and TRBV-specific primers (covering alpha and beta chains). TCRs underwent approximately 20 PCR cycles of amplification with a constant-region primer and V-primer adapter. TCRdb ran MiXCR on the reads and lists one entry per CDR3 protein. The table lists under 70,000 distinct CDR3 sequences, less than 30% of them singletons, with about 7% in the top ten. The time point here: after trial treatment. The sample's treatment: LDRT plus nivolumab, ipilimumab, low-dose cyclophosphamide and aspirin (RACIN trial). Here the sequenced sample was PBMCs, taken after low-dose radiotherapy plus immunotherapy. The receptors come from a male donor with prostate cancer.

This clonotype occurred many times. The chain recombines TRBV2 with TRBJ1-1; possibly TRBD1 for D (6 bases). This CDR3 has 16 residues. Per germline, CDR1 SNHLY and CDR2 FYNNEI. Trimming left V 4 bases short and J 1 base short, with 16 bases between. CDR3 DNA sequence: TGTGCCAGCAGTGCCCCGGGGAAACAGGGGAACACTGAAGCTTTCTTT. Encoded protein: CASSAPGKQGNTEAFF.

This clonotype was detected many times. CDR3 residues: CASSPTQNYGYTF. Written as DNA, the CDR3 is TGTGCCAGCAGCCCTACACAAAACTATGGCTACACCTTC. This chain connects TRBV6-5 to TRBJ1-2; D gene unclear. This CDR3 region has 13 residues. The V end was cut by 6 bases, the J end by 2 bases, with 10 bases between. Germline lookup yields CDR1 MNHEY and CDR2 SVGAGI.

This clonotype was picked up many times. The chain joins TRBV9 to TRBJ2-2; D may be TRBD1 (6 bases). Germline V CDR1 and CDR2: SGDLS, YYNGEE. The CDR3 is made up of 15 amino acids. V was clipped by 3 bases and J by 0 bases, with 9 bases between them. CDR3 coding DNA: TGTGCCAGCAGCGGGGGACAACCGAACACCGGGGAGCTGTTTTTT. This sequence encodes CASSGGQPNTGELFF. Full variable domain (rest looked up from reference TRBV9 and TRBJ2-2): DSGVTQTPKHLITATGQRVTLRCSPRSGDLSVYWYQQSLDQGLQFLIQYYNGEERAKGNILERFSAQQFPDLHSELNLSSLELGDSALYFCASSGGQPNTGELFFGEGSRLTVL.

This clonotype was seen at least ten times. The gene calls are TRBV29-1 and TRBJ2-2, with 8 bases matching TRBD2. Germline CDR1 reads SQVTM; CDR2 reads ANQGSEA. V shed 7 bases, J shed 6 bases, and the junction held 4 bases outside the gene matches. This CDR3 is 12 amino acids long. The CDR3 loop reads CSAGGGPGELFF. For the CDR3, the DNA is TGCAGCGCTGGCGGGGGGCCCGGGGAGCTGTTTTTT.

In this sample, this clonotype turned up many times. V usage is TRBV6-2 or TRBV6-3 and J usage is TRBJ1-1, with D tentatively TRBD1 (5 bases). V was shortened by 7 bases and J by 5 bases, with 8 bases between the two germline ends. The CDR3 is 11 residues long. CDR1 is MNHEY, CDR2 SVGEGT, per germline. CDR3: CASNQGTEAFF. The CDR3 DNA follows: TGTGCCAGCAACCAGGGTACTGAAGCTTTCTTT.